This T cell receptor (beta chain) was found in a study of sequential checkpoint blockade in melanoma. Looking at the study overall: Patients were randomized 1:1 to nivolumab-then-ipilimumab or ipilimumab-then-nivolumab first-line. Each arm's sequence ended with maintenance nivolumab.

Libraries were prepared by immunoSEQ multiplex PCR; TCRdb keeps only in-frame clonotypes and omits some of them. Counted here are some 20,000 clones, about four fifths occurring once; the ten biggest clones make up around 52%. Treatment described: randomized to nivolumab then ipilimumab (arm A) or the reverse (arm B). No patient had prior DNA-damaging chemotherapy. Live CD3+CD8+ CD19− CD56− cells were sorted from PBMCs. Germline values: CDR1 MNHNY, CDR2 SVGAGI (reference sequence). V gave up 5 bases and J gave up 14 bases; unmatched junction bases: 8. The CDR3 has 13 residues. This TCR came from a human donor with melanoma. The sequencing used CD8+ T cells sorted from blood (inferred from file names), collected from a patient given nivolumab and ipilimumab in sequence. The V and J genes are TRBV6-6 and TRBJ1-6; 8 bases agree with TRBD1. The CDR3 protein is CASSHGQGGTLHF. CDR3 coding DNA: TGTGCCAGCAGTCACGGACAGGGTGGTACCCTCCACTTT.